This T cell receptor (beta chain) was identified during a study of OX40 agonist ivuxolimab in advanced cancers. Germline V CDR1 and CDR2: SGHAT, FQNNGV. V lost 5 bases, J lost 3 bases, and 17 bases lay in between. The CDR3 consists of 15 residues. This table comes from immunoSEQ multiplex PCR, and its TCRdb copy is limited to in-frame clones, with some not included. The table lists around 18,000 clones, 85% to 90% of them singletons. The sample in question was CD4+ or CD8+ T cells sorted from blood, obtained in a trial of the OX40 agonist ivuxolimab. The TCR sequence derives from an adult with an advanced solid tumor such as melanoma, head and neck, liver or kidney cancer. The V and J genes are TRBV11-2 and TRBJ2-7; perhaps TRBD2 as D (5 bases). CDR3 coding DNA: TGTGCCAGCAGCCTCAGCGGCCAACCCAACTACGAGCAGTACTTC. It encodes CASSLSGQPNYEQYF.